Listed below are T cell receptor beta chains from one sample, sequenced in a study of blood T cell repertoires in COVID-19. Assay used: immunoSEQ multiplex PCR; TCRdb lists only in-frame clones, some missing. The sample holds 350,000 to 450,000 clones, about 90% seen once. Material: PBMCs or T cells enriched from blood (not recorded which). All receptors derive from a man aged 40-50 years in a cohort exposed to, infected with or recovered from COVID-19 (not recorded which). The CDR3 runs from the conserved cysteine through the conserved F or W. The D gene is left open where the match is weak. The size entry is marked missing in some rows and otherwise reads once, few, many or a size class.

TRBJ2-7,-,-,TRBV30,TGTGCCTGTACCAGGACCCGAACCGGGCAGGGCTACGAGCAGTACTTC,CACTRTRTGQGYEQYF
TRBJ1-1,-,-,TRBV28,TGTGCCAGCAGTTTACCCAAAGGGCAGGGTGGGGTAGCTTTCTTT,CASSLPKGQGGVAFF
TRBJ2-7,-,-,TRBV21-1,TGTGCCAGCAGGTACAGGGTGGGGTACGAGCAGTACTTC,CASRYRVGYEQYF
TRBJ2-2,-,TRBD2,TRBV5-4,TGTGCCAGCGGAAGACTAGCGGGACACACCGGGGAGCTGTTTTTT,CASGRLAGHTGELFF
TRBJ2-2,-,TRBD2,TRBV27,TGTGCCAGCAGTAGAACTAGCGGGAGGGACACCGGGGAGCTGTTTTTT,CASSRTSGRDTGELFF
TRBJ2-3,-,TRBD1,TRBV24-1,TGTGCCACCAGTGACTCCGGGACAGGGGGTTGGACGCAGTATTTT,CATSDSGTGGWTQYF
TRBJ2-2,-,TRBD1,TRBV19,TGTGCCAGTTTTGGGACCGGGACAGGGAGGGCCGGGGAGCTGTTTTTT,CASFGTGTGRAGELFF
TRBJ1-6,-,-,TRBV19,TGTGCCAGTAGCTGGCGGAAAGATAATTCACCCCTCCACTTT,CASSWRKDNSPLHF
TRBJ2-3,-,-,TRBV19,TGTGCCAGTAGTATTTGGGGCGCAGGCACAGATACGCAGTATTTT,CASSIWGAGTDTQYF
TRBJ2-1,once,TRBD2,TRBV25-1,TGTGCCAGCAGCCGAGACGGGGGGACCTACAATGAGCAGTTCTTC,CASSRDGGTYNEQFF
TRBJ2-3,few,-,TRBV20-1,TGCAGTGCTAGTGGACAGCCCCTCACAGATACGCAGTATTTT,CSASGQPLTDTQYF
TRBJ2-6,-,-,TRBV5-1,TGCGCCAGCAGCTTGGGCAACAGTGGCTCTGGGGCCAACGTCCTGACTTTC,CASSLGNSGSGANVLTF
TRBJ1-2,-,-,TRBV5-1,TGCGCCAGCAGCTTGGCCGAAGGGGAGGGAAATGGCTACACCTTC,CASSLAEGEGNGYTF
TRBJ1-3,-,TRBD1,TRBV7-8,TGTGCCAGCAGCTTAGTGGGCCGGGACAGGGAGATGGGAAACACCATATATTTT,CASSLVGRDREMGNTIYF
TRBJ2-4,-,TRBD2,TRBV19,TGTGCCAGTAGTATAGTAGCGGGAGGGCTCAAGTGGGCCAAAAACATTCAGTACTTC,CASSIVAGGLKWAKNIQYF
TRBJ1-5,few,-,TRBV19,TGTGCCAGTAGTATTTTTTTGGCGGGCAATCAGCCCCAGCATTTT,CASSIFLAGNQPQHF
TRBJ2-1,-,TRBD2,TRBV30,TGTGCCTGGAGTTTGGGGCTAGCGGGAAAAAATGAGCAGTTCTTC,CAWSLGLAGKNEQFF